The 18 T cell receptor beta chains in this list originate from one sample, sequenced in a study of cytomegalovirus exposure and HLA in healthy donors. The PCR made use of 60 Vbeta and 13 Jbeta primers. TCRdb's table, derived via immunoSEQ multiplex PCR, lists solely in-frame clones and lacks some. The table records fewer than 250,000 clones, around nine tenths of them present only once. The material sequenced was PBMCs. Source of these receptors: a woman between 18 and 29 years old in good health and CMV-seronegative.

This clone appeared once. The chain's CDR3 is CASSVAGSSGNTIYF. The DNA of the CDR3 is TGTGCCAGCAGCGTAGCGGGTAGCTCTGGAAACACCATATATTTT. J is TRBJ1-3 and V is TRBV9; no definite D call. The germline CDR1 and CDR2 sequences are SGDLS and YYNGEE. This CDR3 has 15 amino acids. The V gene lost 0 bases and the J gene lost 0 bases, with 7 bases spanning the gap.

The sample holds one count of this clone. V gene TRBV18 combines with J gene TRBJ2-1; a possible D gene is TRBD2 (5 bases). The ends were cut back, 0 bases at V and 7 bases at J, with 16 bases in the middle. Germline CDR1 reads KGHSH; CDR2 reads LQKENI. The CDR3 sequence is 16 residues long. CDR3 bases: TGTGCCAGCTCACCACCCGGCGGAGGTTTGGGGAATGAGCAGTTCTTC. Encoded protein: CASSPPGGGLGNEQFF.

J is TRBJ1-5 and V is TRBV12-5; no clear D. CDR3 length equals 13 residues. The V gene's germline CDR1 is LGHNT and CDR2 FRNRAP. Trimming removed 0 bases from V and 6 bases from J, with 6 bases in between. CDR3 in amino acids: CASGLVSGQPQHF. CDR3 nucleotides: TGTGCTAGTGGTTTGGTATCCGGTCAGCCCCAGCATTTT.

The V call is TRBV29-1, the J call TRBJ2-1; 8 positions agree with TRBD2. After removal of 5 bases from V and 2 bases from J, the junction contained 8 bases not matched to a gene. Per the germline V gene, CDR1 is SQVTM and CDR2 is ANQGSEA. The CDR3 spans 15 residues. The CDR3: CSVQPSGRAYNEQFF. The CDR3 nucleotides read TGCAGCGTTCAACCCAGCGGGAGAGCCTACAATGAGCAGTTCTTC.

This clone is medium-sized. The rearrangement joins TRBV28 to TRBJ1-5; D is unclear. The V gene lost 5 bases and the J gene lost 11 bases, with 7 bases spanning the gap. CDR1 and CDR2 from the germline V gene are MDHEN and SYDVKM. The length of the CDR3 is 10 residues. The CDR3 protein is CASSSSSQHF. In DNA form, the CDR3 reads TGTGCCAGCAGTAGCTCCTCCCAGCATTTT.

The V gene is TRBV5-1, the J gene TRBJ1-1; 9 bases map to TRBD1. Per germline, CDR1 SGHRS and CDR2 YFSETQ. This CDR3 comprises 15 residues. V lost 3 bases, J lost 3 bases, and 6 bases stayed unmatched. CDR3 amino acids: CASSSRQGVDTEAFF. As DNA, the CDR3 is TGCGCCAGCAGCTCAAGACAGGGGGTCGACACTGAAGCTTTCTTT.

This clone occurred once. This sequence joins TRBV6-1 and TRBJ1-2, with TRBD1 identical over 7 bases. Germline V gene sequence: CDR1 MNHNS, CDR2 SASEGT. The J segment lost 4 bases and the V segment lost 1 base, leaving 3 bases of the junction unmatched. The length of the CDR3 is 14 residues. The CDR3, as DNA: TGTGCCAGCAGTGAAGACCGGGACAGCTATGGCTACACCTTC. It codes for CASSEDRDSYGYTF.

V usage is TRBV5-1 and J usage is TRBJ1-3, with D perhaps matching TRBD1 (5 bases). V dropped 4 bases and J dropped 0 bases, with 14 bases sitting between them. The CDR3 length is 16 residues. Germline V gives CDR1 SGHRS, CDR2 YFSETQ. CDR3 nucleotide sequence: TGCGCCAGCAGCCCGCGGGACGGCGACTCTGGAAACACCATATATTTT. As protein: CASSPRDGDSGNTIYF.

This clone has a single count. The rearrangement uses TRBV7-2 and TRBJ2-2; D possibly matches TRBD1 or TRBD2 (5 bases each). Trimming removed 5 bases at V and 6 bases at J, with 19 bases between. CDR1 SGHTA and CDR2 FQGNSA come from the germline V gene. This CDR3 region has 16 residues. The CDR3 DNA reads as TGTGCCAGCAGCCTAGGGACGGAGGCTTTTCCCGGGGAGCTGTTTTTT. Protein sequence: CASSLGTEAFPGELFF.

The rearrangement uses TRBV15 and TRBJ2-5; 11 bases match TRBD2. Germline trimming cut 5 bases from V and 5 bases from J; bases unmatched to any gene: 7. CDR1 LNHNV and CDR2 YYDKDF come from the germline V gene (reference sequence). This CDR3 has 15 amino acids. The CDR3 bases are TGTGCCACCAGCTTCAGACTAGCGGGGAGGGAGACCCAGTACTTC. Its translation: CATSFRLAGRETQYF.

The V and J genes are TRBV11-3 and TRBJ2-7; maybe TRBD2 (5 bases). The CDR3 spans 13 residues. Germline V lookup: CDR1 SGHNT, CDR2 YENEEA. V was trimmed by 4 bases and J by 2 bases, leaving 9 bases between them. CDR3 protein: CASSSSGTYEQYF. CDR3 coding DNA: TGTGCCAGCAGCTCGTCGGGGACCTACGAGCAGTACTTC. Drawing the rest from reference TRBV11-3 and TRBJ2-7, the complete variable domain is EAGVVQSPRYKIIEKKQPVAFWCNPISGHNTLYWYLQNLGQGPELLIRYENEEAVDDSQLPKDRFSAERLKGVDSTLKIQPAELGDSAVYLCASSSSGTYEQYFGPGTRLTVT.

V and J are TRBV5-8 and TRBJ1-1, with D possibly matching TRBD1 (6 bases). In germline, CDR1 is SGHTS, CDR2 YDEGEE. V was cut by 4 bases and J by 1 base, with 14 bases left in between. This CDR3 is 15 amino acids long. The CDR3 nucleotides read TGTGCCAGCAGCCAGAGGGGGTCGCGGAACACTGAAGCTTTCTTT. This translates into CASSQRGSRNTEAFF.

V usage is TRBV30 and J usage is TRBJ1-1, with D possibly TRBD1 on 6 matching bases. Trimming shortened V by 4 bases and J by 1 base, and 13 bases separated the two germline ends. Per the germline V gene, CDR1 is GTSNPN and CDR2 is SVGIG (reference sequence). CDR3 length: 14 amino acids. The CDR3 reads CAWNFLTGNTEAFF. CDR3 bases: TGTGCCTGGAACTTTTTGACAGGGAACACTGAAGCTTTCTTT.

The V call is TRBV4-1, the J call TRBJ2-7; D gene ambiguous. Deletions cut 0 bases from V and 0 bases from J, with 9 bases between. The germline gives CDR1 MGHRA, CDR2 YSYEKL. The CDR3 is 15 residues long. The CDR3 region is CASSQDYAVSYEQYF. In nucleotides, the CDR3 is TGCGCCAGCAGCCAAGATTACGCGGTCTCCTACGAGCAGTACTTC.

J is TRBJ2-1 and V is TRBV5-8; weak D call: TRBD2 (6 bases). V was pared by 0 bases and J by 0 bases, with 13 bases between. There are 17 residues in the CDR3. Per the germline V gene, CDR1 is SGHTS and CDR2 is YDEGEE. The CDR3: CASSLAKTSISYNEQFF. DNA for the CDR3: TGTGCCAGCAGCTTGGCCAAGACTAGTATCTCCTACAATGAGCAGTTCTTC. The full variable domain, in which reference TRBV5-8 and TRBJ2-1 provide the parts outside the CDR3, is EAGVTQSPTHLIKTRGQQATLRCSPISGHTSVYWYQQALGLGLQFLLWYDEGEERNRGNFPPRFSGRQFPNYSSELNVNALELEDSALYLCASSLAKTSISYNEQFFGPGTRLTVL.

The rearrangement uses TRBV2 and TRBJ1-5; 9 positions agree with TRBD1. The CDR3 consists of 15 residues. J was trimmed by 7 bases and V by 3 bases; bases with no gene match: 7. The V gene's germline CDR1 is SNHLY and CDR2 FYNNEI. CDR3 bases: TGTGCCAGCAGTGAGACAGGGGGGCTTGGACAGCCCCAGCATTTT. It codes for CASSETGGLGQPQHF.

This chain connects TRBV27 to TRBJ1-3, with 9 bases that match TRBD1. V lost 5 bases and J lost 0; bases outside the gene matches: 11. Germline CDR1 reads MNHEY; CDR2 reads SMNVEV (reference sequence). The length of the CDR3 is 18 residues. The CDR3 DNA reads as TGTGCCAGCAGTGGGACAGGGTCTATGGGTTTCTCTGGAAACACCATATATTTT. As protein: CASSGTGSMGFSGNTIYF.

The chain has TRBV6-6 and TRBJ2-5, with TRBD2 as a possible D gene (5 bases). The ends were cut back, 2 bases at V and 4 bases at J, with 14 bases in the middle. In germline, CDR1 is MNHNY, CDR2 SVGAGI (reference sequence). This CDR3 spans 15 amino acids. Written as DNA, the CDR3 is TGTGCCAGCAGTTACGGGTCTTCCCGGGGAGAGACCCAGTACTTC. This sequence encodes CASSYGSSRGETQYF.